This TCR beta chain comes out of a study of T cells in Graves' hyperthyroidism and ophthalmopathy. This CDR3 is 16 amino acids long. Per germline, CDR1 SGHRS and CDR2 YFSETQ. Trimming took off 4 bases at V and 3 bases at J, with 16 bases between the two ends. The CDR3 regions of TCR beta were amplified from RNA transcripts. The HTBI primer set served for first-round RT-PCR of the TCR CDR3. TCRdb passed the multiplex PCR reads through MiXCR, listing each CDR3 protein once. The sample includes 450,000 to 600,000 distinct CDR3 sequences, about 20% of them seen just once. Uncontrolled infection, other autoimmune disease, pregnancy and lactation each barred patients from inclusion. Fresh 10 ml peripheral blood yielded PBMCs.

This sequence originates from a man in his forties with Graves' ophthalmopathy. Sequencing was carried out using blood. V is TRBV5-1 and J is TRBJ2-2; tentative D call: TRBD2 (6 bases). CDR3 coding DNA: TGCGCCAGCAGCCCCGGGACTTCATGGGACACCGGGGAGCTGTTTTTT. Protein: CASSPGTSWDTGELFF.